This T cell receptor beta chain was captured in a study of early T cells in non-severe SARS-CoV-2 infection. V gave up 6 bases and J gave up 6 bases, with 12 bases separating them. The CDR3 is made up of 13 amino acids. This clonotype was observed at least ten times. The library protocol tagged individual cDNA molecules with unique molecular identifiers. TCRdb itself ran the 5' RACE reads through MiXCR, one entry per CDR3 protein. The data contain roughly 56,000 distinct CDR3 sequences, about 9.9% of them singletons. Sequencing was done on a sample of whole blood. The clonotype comes from an adult who was a healthcare worker with PCR-confirmed SARS-CoV-2 infection or an uninfected control (not recorded which). The V gene is TRBV12-3 or TRBV12-4, the J gene TRBJ2-1, with D hard to call. The CDR3 coding sequence is TGTGCCAGCAGCCGCACCCCTCGCAATGAGCAGTTCTTC. It specifies CASSRTPRNEQFF.